The 3 T cell receptor beta chains below come from one sample, sequenced in a study of PD-1 blockade in classical Hodgkin lymphoma. The time point is: cycle 4 day 1 (C4D1), after less than 7 weeks of nivolumab. Relapses following autologous stem cell transplantation were seen in all patients, with brentuximab vedotin exposure varying. Repertoires were generated with immunoSEQ multiplex PCR, while TCRdb's copy carries only in-frame clones and drops some. This repertoire shows about 20,000 clones, 76% found once; its top ten account for around 40%. Sequencing used peripheral blood mononuclear cells (PBMCs), obtained before the fourth cycle of nivolumab. These receptors all stem from a human donor with classical Hodgkin lymphoma.

V gene TRBV5-1 combines with J gene TRBJ1-1, with 8 bases that match TRBD1. The germline gives CDR1 SGHRS, CDR2 YFSETQ. The CDR3 is made up of 16 amino acids. After removal of 4 bases from V and 6 bases from J, the junction contained 14 bases not matched to a gene. The CDR3 protein is CASSRRTGTTLPEAFF. DNA for the CDR3: TGCGCCAGCAGCCGACGGACAGGGACCACCTTACCTGAAGCTTTCTTT.

The chain joins TRBV7-3 to TRBJ2-7; 7 bases map to TRBD2. Germline lookup yields CDR1 SGHTA and CDR2 FQGTGA. The CDR3 sequence is 15 residues long. The ends lost 2 bases at V and 3 bases at J; junction bases unmatched: 7. The CDR3 DNA follows: TGTGCCAGCAGCTTATTTTCGGGGGGAAGCTACGAGCAGTACTTC. Encoded protein: CASSLFSGGSYEQYF.

The chain carries TRBV5-4 and TRBJ2-3; D possibly corresponds to TRBD2 (6 bases). Looked up from germline, CDR1 is SGHNT and CDR2 is YYREEE (reference sequence). The length of the CDR3 is 17 residues. The ends were cut back, 6 bases at V and 0 bases at J, with 20 bases in the middle. The chain's CDR3 is CASTPGVEVLSTDTQYF. In nucleotides, the CDR3 is TGTGCCAGCACTCCGGGGGTTGAAGTCTTGAGCACAGATACGCAGTATTTT.